The T cell receptor (beta chain) described here comes from a study of identical twins. Study results and limitations: The authors drew conclusions from cross-sectional statistical analysis rather than following the same donors.

Everyone who donated was a healthy Caucasian. This clonotype has a count of ten or more. The antigen is not known. Each CDR3 protein is one row after TCRdb ran MiXCR on the 5' RACE reads. This sample carries about 240,000 distinct CDR3 sequences, roughly a tenth of them seen once, and the ten largest clones take 9% to 10%. The origin of this receptor is a man in his fifties in good health. The source material was memory T cells sorted from blood.

The CDR3 sequence is CASSPIIIGGPNYEQYF. DNA of the CDR3: TGTGCCAGCAGTCCCATTATTATCGGGGGACCCAACTACGAGCAGTACTTC. The chain employs TRBV28 and TRBJ2-7, with D maybe TRBD2 (6 bases). The CDR3 has 17 amino acids. V lost 5 bases to trimming and J lost 3 bases, with 23 bases between them. Germline CDR1 reads MDHEN; CDR2 reads SYDVKM.